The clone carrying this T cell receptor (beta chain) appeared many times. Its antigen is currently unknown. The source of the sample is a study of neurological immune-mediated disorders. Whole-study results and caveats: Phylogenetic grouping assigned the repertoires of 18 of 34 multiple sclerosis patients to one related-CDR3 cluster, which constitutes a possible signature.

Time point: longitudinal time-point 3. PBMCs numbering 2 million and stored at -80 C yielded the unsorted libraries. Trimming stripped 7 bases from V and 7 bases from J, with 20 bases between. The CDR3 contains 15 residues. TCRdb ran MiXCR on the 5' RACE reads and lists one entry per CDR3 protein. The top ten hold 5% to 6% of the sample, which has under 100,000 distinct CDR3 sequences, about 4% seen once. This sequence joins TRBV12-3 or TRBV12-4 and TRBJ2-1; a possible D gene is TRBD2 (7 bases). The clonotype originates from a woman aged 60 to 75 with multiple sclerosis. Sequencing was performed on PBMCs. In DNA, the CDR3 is TGTGCCAGCACCCAAAGGGGGGGGCGTACAAATGAGCAGTTCTTC. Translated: CASTQRGGRTNEQFF.